A selection of T cell receptor beta chains follows, all from one sample in a study of OX40 agonist ivuxolimab in advanced cancers. The assay was immunoSEQ multiplex PCR, and TCRdb's table has in-frame clones only and misses some. Among more than 40,000 clones listed, roughly 91% were seen once. Source: CD4+ or CD8+ T cells sorted from blood, taken in a trial of the OX40 agonist ivuxolimab. Receptor source: an adult with an advanced solid tumor such as melanoma, head and neck, liver or kidney cancer. The CDR3 runs from the conserved cysteine through the conserved F or W. The D gene is left open where the match is weak.

d_call j_call v_call cdr3_nt cdr3_aa
. TRBJ2-1 TRBV5-5 TGTGCCAGCAGACTATCCGGACAGTCTTACAATGAGCAGTTCTTC CASRLSGQSYNEQFF
TRBD1 TRBJ2-5 TRBV4-1 TGCGCCAGCAGCCAAGAGGTGGGGACAGGGGTTGTAGAGACCCAGTACTTC CASSQEVGTGVVETQYF
. TRBJ1-2 TRBV7-9 TGTGCCAGCACCGGGACACAAAGTGGGGTCGGTGGCTACACCTTC CASTGTQSGVGGYTF
. TRBJ1-1 TRBV6-6 TGTGCCAGCAGTTACCAGCGGGGCGCTGAAGCTTTCTTT CASSYQRGAEAFF
TRBD2 TRBJ2-7 TRBV5-4 TGTGCCAGCAGCCCCCACCCCTCTAGCGGGACTGACTACGAGCAGTACTTC CASSPHPSSGTDYEQYF
TRBD2 TRBJ2-1 TRBV23-1 TGCGCCAGCAGTCAAGGGACTATCGATAATGAGCAGTTCTTC CASSQGTIDNEQFF
. TRBJ1-5 TRBV6-5 TGTGCCAGCAGTTACTCTGTCTTCTCCCAGCCCCAGCATTTT CASSYSVFSQPQHF
. TRBJ2-7 TRBV4-3 TGCGCCAGCAGCCAAGATATAATAGCGGCCACCTACGAGCAGTACTTC CASSQDIIAATYEQYF
TRBD1 TRBJ2-1 TRBV5-6 TGTGCCAGCAGCCCAGACAGGGGGCGCAATGAGCAGTTCTTC CASSPDRGRNEQFF
. TRBJ2-2 TRBV7-6 TGTGCCAGCAGCCCCCTTGCCGGGGAGCTGTTTTTT CASSPLAGELFF
TRBD1 TRBJ2-3 TRBV5-1 TGCGCCAGCAGCTTCACAGGGGCAGATACGCAGTATTTT CASSFTGADTQYF
. TRBJ2-7 TRBV5-8 TGTGCCAGCAGCCCCCATTACGAGCAGTACTTC CASSPHYEQYF